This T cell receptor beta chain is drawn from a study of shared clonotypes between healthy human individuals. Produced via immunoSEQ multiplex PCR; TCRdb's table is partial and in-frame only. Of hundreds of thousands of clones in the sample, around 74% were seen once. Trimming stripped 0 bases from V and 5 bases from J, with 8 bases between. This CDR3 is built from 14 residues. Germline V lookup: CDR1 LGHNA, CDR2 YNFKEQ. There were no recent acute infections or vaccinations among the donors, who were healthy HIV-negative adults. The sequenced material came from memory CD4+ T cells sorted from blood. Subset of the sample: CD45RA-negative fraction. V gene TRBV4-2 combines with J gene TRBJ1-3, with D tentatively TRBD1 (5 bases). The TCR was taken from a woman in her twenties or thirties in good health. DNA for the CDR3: TGTGCCAGCAGCCAAGATGACAGTCGAAACACCATATATTTT. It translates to CASSQDDSRNTIYF.